This T cell receptor beta chain was found in a study of T cell responses to AZD1222 COVID-19 vaccine. V lost 7 bases to trimming and J lost 2 bases, with 11 bases between them. The germline V gene has CDR1 SNHLY and CDR2 FYNNEI. The CDR3 is made up of 13 amino acids. Sequenced by immunoSEQ multiplex PCR; TCRdb stores in-frame clones only, minus some. The sample shows 150,000 to 200,000 clones, roughly 92% of them seen only once. The chain has TRBV2 and TRBJ1-2, with D possibly being TRBD1 (6 bases). This TCR came from an adult in good health. The input for sequencing was peripheral blood, taken on day 0 of AZD1222 vaccination. CDR3 nucleotides: TGTGCCAGCACAGGGGTAGCCAACTATGGCTACACCTTC. Protein sequence: CASTGVANYGYTF.